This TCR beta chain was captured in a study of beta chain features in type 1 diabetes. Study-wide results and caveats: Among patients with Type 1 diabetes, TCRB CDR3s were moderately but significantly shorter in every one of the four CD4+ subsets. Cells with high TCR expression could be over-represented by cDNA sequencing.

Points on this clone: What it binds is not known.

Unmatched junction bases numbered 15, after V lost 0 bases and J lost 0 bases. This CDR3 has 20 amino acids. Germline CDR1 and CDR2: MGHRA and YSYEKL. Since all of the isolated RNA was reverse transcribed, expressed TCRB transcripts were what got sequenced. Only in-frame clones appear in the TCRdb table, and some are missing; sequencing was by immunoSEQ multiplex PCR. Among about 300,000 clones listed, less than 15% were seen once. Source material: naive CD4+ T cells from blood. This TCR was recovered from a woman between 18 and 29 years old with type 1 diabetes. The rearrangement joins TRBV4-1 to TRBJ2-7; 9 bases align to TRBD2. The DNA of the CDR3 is TGCGCCAGCAGCCAAGATAAAAAGCGGGAGGCCCGAAATTGCTCCTACGAGCAGTACGTC. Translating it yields CASSQDKKREARNCSYEQYV.